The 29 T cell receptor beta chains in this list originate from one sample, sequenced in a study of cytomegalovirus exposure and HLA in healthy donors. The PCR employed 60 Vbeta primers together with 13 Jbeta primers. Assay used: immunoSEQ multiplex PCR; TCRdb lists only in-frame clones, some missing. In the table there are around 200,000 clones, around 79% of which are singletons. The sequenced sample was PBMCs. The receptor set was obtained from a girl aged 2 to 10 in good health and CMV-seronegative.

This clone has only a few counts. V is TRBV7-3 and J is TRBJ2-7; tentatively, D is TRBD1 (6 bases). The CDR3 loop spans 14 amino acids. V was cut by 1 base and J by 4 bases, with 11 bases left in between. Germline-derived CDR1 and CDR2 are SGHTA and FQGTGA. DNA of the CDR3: TGTGCCAGCAGCTTAAATATGCAGGGGTACGAGCAGTACTTC. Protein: CASSLNMQGYEQYF.

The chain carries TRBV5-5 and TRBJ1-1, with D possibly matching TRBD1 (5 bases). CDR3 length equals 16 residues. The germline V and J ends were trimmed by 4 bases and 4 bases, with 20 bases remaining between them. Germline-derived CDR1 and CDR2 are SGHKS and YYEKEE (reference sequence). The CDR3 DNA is TGTGCCAGCAGCCCCCCGGGGGGGAACTTACGCACTGAAGCTTTCTTT. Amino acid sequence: CASSPPGGNLRTEAFF.

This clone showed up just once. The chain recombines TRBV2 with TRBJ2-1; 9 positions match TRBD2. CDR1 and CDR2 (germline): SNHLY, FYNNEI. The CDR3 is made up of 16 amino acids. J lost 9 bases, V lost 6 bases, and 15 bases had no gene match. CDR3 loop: CASSRRAGGGAGEQFF. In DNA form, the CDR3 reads TGTGCCAGCAGCAGGAGGGCTGGCGGGGGGGCAGGTGAGCAGTTCTTC.

CDR3 coding DNA: TGCGCCAGCAGCTTGGTCCCAGGGGATTTCGTGAATGAGCAGTTCTTC. Translating it yields CASSLVPGDFVNEQFF. This chain links TRBV5-1 with TRBJ2-1, with D maybe TRBD1 (6 bases). This CDR3 contains 16 residues. Trimming shortened V by 0 bases and J by 7 bases, and 17 bases separated the two germline ends. CDR1 is SGHRS and CDR2 is YFSETQ in the germline V gene.

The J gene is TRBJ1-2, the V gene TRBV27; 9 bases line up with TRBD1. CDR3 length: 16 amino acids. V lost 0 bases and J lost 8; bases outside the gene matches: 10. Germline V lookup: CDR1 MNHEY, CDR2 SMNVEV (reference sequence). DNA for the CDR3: TGTGCCAGCAGTTTATCCTACGGGGACAGGGAGAGCGGCTACACCTTC. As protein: CASSLSYGDRESGYTF.

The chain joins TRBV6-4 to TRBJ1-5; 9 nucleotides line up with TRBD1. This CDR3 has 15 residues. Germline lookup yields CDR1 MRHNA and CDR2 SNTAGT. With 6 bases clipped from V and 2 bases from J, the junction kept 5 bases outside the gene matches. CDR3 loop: CASSEGQGGNQPQHF. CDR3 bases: TGTGCCAGCAGCGAGGGACAGGGCGGCAATCAGCCCCAGCATTTT.

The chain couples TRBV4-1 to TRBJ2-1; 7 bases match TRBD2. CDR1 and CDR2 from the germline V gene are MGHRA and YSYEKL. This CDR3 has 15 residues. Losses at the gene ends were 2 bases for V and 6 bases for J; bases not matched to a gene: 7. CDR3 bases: TGCGCCAGCAGCCAATGGGAGCGGGACCCCAATGAGCAGTTCTTC. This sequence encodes CASSQWERDPNEQFF.

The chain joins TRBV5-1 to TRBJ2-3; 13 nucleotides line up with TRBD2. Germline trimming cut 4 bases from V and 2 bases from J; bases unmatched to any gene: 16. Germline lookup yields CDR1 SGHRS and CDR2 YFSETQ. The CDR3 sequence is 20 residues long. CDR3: CASSASGTSGIRIHTDTQYF. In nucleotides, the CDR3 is TGCGCCAGCAGCGCCTCCGGGACTAGCGGGATAAGAATTCACACAGATACGCAGTATTTT.

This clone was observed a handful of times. In DNA form, the CDR3 reads TGTGCCAGCAGCTTGGGACAGGGGAAAGGAGGTGAAGCTTTCTTT. Residues: CASSLGQGKGGEAFF. The chain uses TRBV5-4 and TRBJ1-1, with 8 positions matching TRBD1. Germline V gene data show CDR1 as SGHNT and CDR2 as YYREEE (reference sequence). The CDR3 sequence is 15 residues long. With 0 bases clipped from V and 7 bases from J, the junction kept 8 bases outside the gene matches.

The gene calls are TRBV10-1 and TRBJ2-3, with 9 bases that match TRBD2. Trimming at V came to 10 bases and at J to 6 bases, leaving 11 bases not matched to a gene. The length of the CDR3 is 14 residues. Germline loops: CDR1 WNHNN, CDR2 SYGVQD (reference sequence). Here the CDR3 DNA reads TGCGCCACCGGAGCGGGGGGCGCCGTGGATACGCAGTATTTT. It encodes CATGAGGAVDTQYF.

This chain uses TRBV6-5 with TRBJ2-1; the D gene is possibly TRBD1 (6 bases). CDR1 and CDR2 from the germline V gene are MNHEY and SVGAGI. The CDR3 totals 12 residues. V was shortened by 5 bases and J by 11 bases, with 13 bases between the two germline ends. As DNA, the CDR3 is TGTGCCAGCAGTCCAGGGGAAGGCCAGCAGTTCTTC. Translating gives CASSPGEGQQFF.

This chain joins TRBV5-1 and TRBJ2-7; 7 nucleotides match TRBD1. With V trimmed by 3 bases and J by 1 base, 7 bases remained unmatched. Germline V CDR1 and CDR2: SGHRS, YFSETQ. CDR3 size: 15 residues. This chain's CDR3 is CASSSGTDLSYEQYF. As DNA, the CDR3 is TGCGCCAGCAGCTCGGGGACAGATTTATCCTACGAGCAGTACTTC.

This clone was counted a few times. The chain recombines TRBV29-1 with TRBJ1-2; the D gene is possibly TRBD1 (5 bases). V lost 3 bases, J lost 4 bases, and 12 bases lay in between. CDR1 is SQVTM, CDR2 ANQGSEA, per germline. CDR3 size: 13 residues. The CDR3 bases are TGCAGCGTTGAGAGGGGAGGTCCCTATGGCTACACCTTC. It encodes CSVERGGPYGYTF. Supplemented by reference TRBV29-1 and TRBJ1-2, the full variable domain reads SAVISQKPSRDICQRGTSLTIQCQVDSQVTMMFWYRQQPGQSLTLIATANQGSEATYESGFVIDKFPISRPNLTFSTLTVSNMSPEDSSIYLCSVERGGPYGYTFGSGTRLTVV.

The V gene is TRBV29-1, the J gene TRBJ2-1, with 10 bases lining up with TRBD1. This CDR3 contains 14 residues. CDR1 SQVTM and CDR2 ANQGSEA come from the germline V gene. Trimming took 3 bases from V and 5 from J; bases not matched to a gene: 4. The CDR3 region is CSVEGTGVDNEQFF. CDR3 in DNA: TGCAGCGTTGAGGGGACAGGGGTTGACAATGAGCAGTTCTTC.

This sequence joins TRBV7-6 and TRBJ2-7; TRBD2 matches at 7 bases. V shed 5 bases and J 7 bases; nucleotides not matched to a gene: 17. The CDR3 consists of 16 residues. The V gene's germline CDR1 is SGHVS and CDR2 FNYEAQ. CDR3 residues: CASSPLMGLGGKEQYF. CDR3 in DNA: TGTGCCAGCAGCCCGTTAATGGGGTTGGGAGGGAAGGAGCAGTACTTC.

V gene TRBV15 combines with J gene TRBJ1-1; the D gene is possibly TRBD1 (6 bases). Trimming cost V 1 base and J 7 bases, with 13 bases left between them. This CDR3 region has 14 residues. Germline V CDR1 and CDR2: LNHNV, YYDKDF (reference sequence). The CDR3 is CATSRGKGGDEAFF. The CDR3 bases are TGTGCCACCAGCAGAGGGAAAGGGGGGGATGAAGCTTTCTTT.

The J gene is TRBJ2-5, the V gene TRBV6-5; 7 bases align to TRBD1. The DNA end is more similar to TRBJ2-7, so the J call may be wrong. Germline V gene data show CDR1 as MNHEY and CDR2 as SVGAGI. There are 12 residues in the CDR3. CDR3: CASGDRAYEQYF. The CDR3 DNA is TGTGCCAGCGGAGACAGGGCCTACGAGCAGTACTTC.

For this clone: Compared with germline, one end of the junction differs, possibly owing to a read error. The CDR3 loop is CSSSFGTGELFF. The CDR3 DNA follows: TGTTCCAGCAGCTTCGGGACCGGGGAGCTGTTTTTT. The genes are TRBV7-9 and TRBJ2-2; D is uncertain. Germline V gives CDR1 SEHNR, CDR2 FQNEAQ (reference sequence). This CDR3 is built from 12 residues.

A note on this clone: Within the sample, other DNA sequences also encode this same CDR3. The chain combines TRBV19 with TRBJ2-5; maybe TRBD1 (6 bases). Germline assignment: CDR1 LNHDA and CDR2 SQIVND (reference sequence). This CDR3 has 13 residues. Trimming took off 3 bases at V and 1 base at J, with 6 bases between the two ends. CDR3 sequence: CASSIRGQETQYF. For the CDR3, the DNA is TGTGCCAGTAGTATCAGGGGCCAAGAGACCCAGTACTTC.

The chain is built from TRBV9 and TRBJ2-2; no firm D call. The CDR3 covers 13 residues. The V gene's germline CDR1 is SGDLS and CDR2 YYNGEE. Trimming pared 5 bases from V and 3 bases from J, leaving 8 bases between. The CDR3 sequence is CASRLGDTGELFF. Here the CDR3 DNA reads TGTGCCAGCAGACTCGGAGACACCGGGGAGCTGTTTTTT.

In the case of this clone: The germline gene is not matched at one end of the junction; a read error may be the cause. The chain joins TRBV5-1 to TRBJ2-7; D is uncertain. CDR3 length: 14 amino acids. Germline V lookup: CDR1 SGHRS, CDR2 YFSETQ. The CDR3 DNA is TGCGCCAGCAGCTTGGAGCATACAGCCGCTTTGGCATTCTTC. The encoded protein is CASSLEHTAALAFF.

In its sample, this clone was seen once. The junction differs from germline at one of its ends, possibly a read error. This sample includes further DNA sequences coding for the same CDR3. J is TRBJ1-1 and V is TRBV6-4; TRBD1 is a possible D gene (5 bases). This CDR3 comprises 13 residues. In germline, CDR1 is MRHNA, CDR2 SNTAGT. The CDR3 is CASSVGAHTEAFF. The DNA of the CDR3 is TGTGCTAGCAGTGTAGGGGCCCACACTGAAGCTTTCTTT.

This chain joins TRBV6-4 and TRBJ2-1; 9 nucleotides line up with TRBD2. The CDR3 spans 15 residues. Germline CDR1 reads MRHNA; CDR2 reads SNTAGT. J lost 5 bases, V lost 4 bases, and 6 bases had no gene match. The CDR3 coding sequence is TGTGCCAGCAGTGGGTCTAGCGGGGATAACAATGAGCAGTTCTTC. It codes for CASSGSSGDNNEQFF.

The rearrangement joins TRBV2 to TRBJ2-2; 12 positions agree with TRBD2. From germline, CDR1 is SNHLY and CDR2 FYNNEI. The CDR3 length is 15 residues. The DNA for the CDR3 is TGTGCTAAAAGGACTAGCGGGGTGAACACCGGGGAGCTGTTTTTT. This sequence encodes CAKRTSGVNTGELFF. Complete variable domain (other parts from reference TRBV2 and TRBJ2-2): EPEVTQTPSHQVTQMGQEVILRCVPISNHLYFYWYRQILGQKVEFLVSFYNNEISEKSEIFDDQFSVERPDGSNFTLKIRSTKLEDSAMYFCAKRTSGVNTGELFFGEGSRLTVL.

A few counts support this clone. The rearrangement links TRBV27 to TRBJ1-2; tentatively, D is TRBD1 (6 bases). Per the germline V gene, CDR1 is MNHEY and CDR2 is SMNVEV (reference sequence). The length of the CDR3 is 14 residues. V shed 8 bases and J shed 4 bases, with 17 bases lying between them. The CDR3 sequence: CASGRGAGAYGYTF. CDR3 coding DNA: TGTGCCAGCGGAAGAGGTGCAGGGGCCTATGGCTACACCTTC.

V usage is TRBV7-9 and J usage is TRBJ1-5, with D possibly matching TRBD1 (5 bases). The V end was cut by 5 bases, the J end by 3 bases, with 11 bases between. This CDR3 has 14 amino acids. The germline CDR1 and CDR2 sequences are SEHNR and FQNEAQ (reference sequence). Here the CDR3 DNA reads TGTGCCAGCAGCCCGCAGGGACTCAATCAGCCCCAGCATTTT. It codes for CASSPQGLNQPQHF. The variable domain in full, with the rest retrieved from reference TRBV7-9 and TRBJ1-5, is DTGVSQNPRHKITKRGQNVTFRCDPISEHNRLYWYRQTLGQGPEFLTYFQNEAQLEKSRLLSDRFSAERPKGSFSTLEIQRTEQGDSAMYLCASSPQGLNQPQHFGDGTRLSIL.

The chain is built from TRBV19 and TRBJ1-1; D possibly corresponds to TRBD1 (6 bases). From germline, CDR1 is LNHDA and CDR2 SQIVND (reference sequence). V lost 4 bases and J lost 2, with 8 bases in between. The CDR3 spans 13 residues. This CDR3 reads CASSRTANTEAFF. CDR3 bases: TGTGCCAGTAGTAGGACAGCTAACACTGAAGCTTTCTTT.

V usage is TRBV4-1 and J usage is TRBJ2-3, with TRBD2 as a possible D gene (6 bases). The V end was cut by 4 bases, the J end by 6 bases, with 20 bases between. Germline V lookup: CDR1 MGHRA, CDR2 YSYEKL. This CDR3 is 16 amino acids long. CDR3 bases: TGCGCCAGCAGCCGATTGGGTCAGCGGGTGGCGGATACGCAGTATTTT. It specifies CASSRLGQRVADTQYF.

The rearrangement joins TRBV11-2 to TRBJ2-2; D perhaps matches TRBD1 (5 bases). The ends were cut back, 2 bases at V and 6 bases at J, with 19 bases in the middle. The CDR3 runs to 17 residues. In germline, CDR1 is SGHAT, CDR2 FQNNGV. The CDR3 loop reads CASSLFVGQGSAGELFF. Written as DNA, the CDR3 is TGTGCCAGCAGCTTATTTGTTGGTCAGGGTTCAGCCGGGGAGCTGTTTTTT.